This is a list of T cell receptor beta chains from one sample in a study of vaccination effects on CD4 cells after COVID-19. Data came from immunoSEQ multiplex PCR; TCRdb stores just in-frame clones and leaves some out. The repertoire has roughly 21,000 clones, roughly two thirds of them found once; the top ten carry approximately 26%. Their cognate antigens are unknown. This material consisted of CD4+ T cells from PBMCs cultured with HCoV-NL63 spike peptides, taken before COVID-19 vaccination. The source of these receptors is a human donor who received a COVID-19 vaccine. The CDR3 runs from the conserved cysteine through the conserved F or W. A D gene is named only where the DNA matches it firmly. Not all rows give a size; the values are once, few, many and, for expanded clones, a class.

J | V | size | D | DNA | CDR3
TRBJ1-2 | TRBV28 | . | TRBD1 | TGTGCCAGCAGTAGACCCGGACAGGGGAGGCCCTATGGCTACACCTTC | CASSRPGQGRPYGYTF
TRBJ2-7 | TRBV7-2 | few | . | TGTGCCAGCAGCTTAGCTGCGCCCTACGAGCAGTACTTT | CASSLAAPYEQYF
TRBJ1-1 | TRBV9 | . | TRBD1 | TGTGCCAGCAGCGGAACAGGGGGAGGAACTGAAGCTTTCTTT | CASSGTGGGTEAFF
TRBJ2-7 | TRBV6-5 | . | TRBD2 | TGTGCCAGCAGAACATCAGCGGGAGGTAACTACGAGCAGTACTTC | CASRTSAGGNYEQYF
TRBJ1-1 | TRBV19 | . | . | TGTGCCAGTAGTATTGGGCGTTCGGGCACTGAAGCTTTCTTT | CASSIGRSGTEAFF
TRBJ1-4 | TRBV9 | . | . | TGTGCCAGCAGTGAAACTGGGGGTAATGAAAAACTGTTTTTT | CASSETGGNEKLFF
TRBJ2-1 | TRBV4-1 | . | . | TGCGCCAGCAGCCAAGAACGGACGGGTTACAATGAGCAGTTCTTC | CASSQERTGYNEQFF
TRBJ2-5 | TRBV28 | . | TRBD1 | TGTGCCAGCAGTTTTGACAGGGGAATCCAAGAGACCCAGTACTTC | CASSFDRGIQETQYF
TRBJ1-5 | TRBV4-1 | . | . | TGCGCCAGCAGCCAAGCGGAGTATAGCAATCAGCCCCAGCATTTT | CASSQAEYSNQPQHF
TRBJ2-6 | TRBV5-4 | . | . | TGTGCCAGCAGCATAACAGGCTCCGGGGCCAACGTCCTGACTTTC | CASSITGSGANVLTF
TRBJ1-3 | TRBV4-3 | . | . | TGCGCCAGCAGCCAAGATATGAGGGGAAACACCATATATTTT | CASSQDMRGNTIYF
TRBJ1-2 | TRBV27 | . | TRBD1 | TGTGCCAGCAGTTTGGACAGGGGCACCTATGGCTACACCTTC | CASSLDRGTYGYTF
TRBJ2-5 | TRBV5-4 | . | TRBD1 | TGTGCCAGCAGTTACTGGGACAGTCAAGAGACCCAGTACTTC | CASSYWDSQETQYF
TRBJ2-7 | TRBV6-5 | . | TRBD2 | TGTGCCAGCAGTTACGAGAGTCTAGCGGGAGTCTACGAGCAGTACTTC | CASSYESLAGVYEQYF
TRBJ1-2 | TRBV3-1/TRBV3-2 | . | TRBD1 | TGTGCCAGCAGCCATCCACGGGGACAGGGTCGTGGCTACACCTTC | CASSHPRGQGRGYTF
TRBJ2-3 | TRBV3-1/TRBV3-2 | . | . | TGTGCCAGCAGCCAAGAATCGGGGTCGCAGCGGGATACGCAGTATTTT | CASSQESGSQRDTQYF
TRBJ1-3 | TRBV7-2 | few | . | TGTGCCAGCAGCTCCGACGAGAGGGGCTCTGGAAACACCATATATTTT | CASSSDERGSGNTIYF
TRBJ1-6 | TRBV28 | . | . | TGTGCCAGCAGTTTATCCGGGGGATCTGTCTCACCCCTCCACTTT | CASSLSGGSVSPLHF
TRBJ2-7 | TRBV4-1 | few | . | TGCGCCAGCAGCCAAGGTTCAGGAGCCCACTACGAGCAGTACTTC | CASSQGSGAHYEQYF
TRBJ1-4 | TRBV6-5 | . | TRBD1 | TGTGCCAGCAGTTACTCGGGACAGACGGGTGAAAAACTGTTTTTT | CASSYSGQTGEKLFF
TRBJ2-2 | TRBV6-5 | . | . | TGTGCCAGCAAAACCGATAGGGCGACCACCGGGGAGCTGTTTTTT | CASKTDRATTGELFF
TRBJ2-1 | TRBV5-1 | . | . | TGCGCCAGCAGTCCGGAGCGTGGCGGGGCATACAATGAGCAGTTCTTC | CASSPERGGAYNEQFF
TRBJ2-5 | TRBV27 | . | TRBD1 | TGTGCCAGCAGTTTAGAGGGGGCCCAGGGGCCCCAAGAGACCCAGTACTTC | CASSLEGAQGPQETQYF
TRBJ2-2 | TRBV2 | . | . | TGTGCCAGCAGGATGTGGGTAAACACCGGGGAGCTGTTTTTT | CASRMWVNTGELFF
TRBJ1-2 | TRBV5-1 | . | . | TGCGCCAGCAGCCCCCAAGGGGTAGGGAGCGGCTACACCTTC | CASSPQGVGSGYTF
TRBJ2-1 | TRBV10-3 | . | . | TGTGCCATCAGTGAGAGGGTGTTGGGCCCCTACAATGAGCAGTTCTTC | CAISERVLGPYNEQFF
TRBJ1-2 | TRBV9 | . | TRBD1 | TGTGCCAGCAGCCCAGGGACAGCCGACGGCTATGGCTACACCTTC | CASSPGTADGYGYTF
TRBJ2-1 | TRBV12-3/TRBV12-4 | . | TRBD1 | TGTGCCAGCAGTCTACAGGGGGCTGAGCAGTTCTTC | CASSLQGAEQFF
TRBJ1-1 | TRBV10-3 | . | . | TGTGCCATCAGTGAGGGACGGGGGAACACTGAAGCTTTCTTT | CAISEGRGNTEAFF
TRBJ2-3 | TRBV2 | . | . | TGTGCCAGCATGGGTCGGTGGGGGTACCTCACAGATACGCAGTATTTT | CASMGRWGYLTDTQYF
TRBJ1-3 | TRBV6-5 | . | . | TGTGCCGCCAGTCGGCGCCCTTGGGGAAACACCATATATTTT | CAASRRPWGNTIYF
TRBJ1-1 | TRBV7-2 | . | TRBD1 | TGTGCCAGCAGCTTCGACAGGGTGGAGCGGACTGAAGCTTTCTTT | CASSFDRVERTEAFF
TRBJ2-2 | TRBV5-8 | . | . | TGTGCCAGCAGCAGCGGACTGGCTGGGGAGCTGTTTTTT | CASSSGLAGELFF
TRBJ2-3 | TRBV5-1 | . | TRBD2 | TGCGCCAGCAGCTTGGGGACTAGCGGAAACACAGATACGCAGTATTTT | CASSLGTSGNTDTQYF
TRBJ1-5 | TRBV30 | . | . | TGTGCCTGGAGTGTTAAGACGGTGGCTGACAATCAGCCCCAGCATTTT | CAWSVKTVADNQPQHF
TRBJ1-1 | TRBV11-2 | once | . | TGTGCCAGCATGAGCAGGGTCAGAACTGAAGCTTTCTTT | CASMSRVRTEAFF
TRBJ1-4 | TRBV29-1 | few | TRBD1 | TGCAGCGTTGGGGGACCGGGACAGGGGAATGAAAAACTGTTTTTT | CSVGGPGQGNEKLFF
TRBJ2-7 | TRBV7-8 | few | . | TGTGCCAGCAGCTTAGGCCTCGCGCTAGCCCACATTAGCTCCTACGAGCAGTACTTC | CASSLGLALAHISSYEQYF
TRBJ2-1 | TRBV5-4 | once | TRBD2 | TGTGCCAGCAGCTTGGCCGGGGTAGCGGGGGACAATGAGCAGTTCTTC | CASSLAGVAGDNEQFF
TRBJ2-7 | TRBV7-9 | . | . | TGTGCCAGCCGGCGTAGCTCCTACGAGCAGTACTTC | CASRRSSYEQYF
TRBJ1-4 | TRBV11-2 | few | . | TGTGCCAGCAGCCGGGGGGCGGATGAAAAACTGTTTTTT | CASSRGADEKLFF
TRBJ2-7 | TRBV2 | . | TRBD2 | TGTGCCAGCAGTGTTCAACCGGGACTAGCGGGGCTCAGGAGCTCCTACGAGCAGTACTTC | CASSVQPGLAGLRSSYEQYF
TRBJ1-1 | TRBV5-4 | . | . | TGTGCCAGCAGCTTGGAACTGAACACTGAAGCTTTCTTT | CASSLELNTEAFF
TRBJ1-5 | TRBV30 | . | TRBD1 | TGTGCCTGGACAGGGGGCGCAGGTCAGCCCCAGCATTTT | CAWTGGAGQPQHF
TRBJ2-5 | TRBV4-1 | once | TRBD1 | TGCGCCAGCAGCAGGACAGGGCTGGAGACCCAGTACTTC | CASSRTGLETQYF
TRBJ2-3 | TRBV7-9 | . | TRBD2 | TGTGCCAGCAGCTTACTAGCGGGAGACACAGATACGCAGTATTTT | CASSLLAGDTDTQYF
TRBJ1-5 | TRBV20-1 | . | . | TGCAGTGCTAGTCGGGATAGCAATCAGCCCCAGCATTTT | CSASRDSNQPQHF
TRBJ2-7 | TRBV4-1 | . | . | TGCGCCAGCAGCCAAGATTGGCGTAGGGAGCAGTACTTC | CASSQDWRREQYF
TRBJ2-4 | TRBV29-1 | once | . | TGCAGCGTTGAAAAAGGACGGATTCAGTACTTC | CSVEKGRIQYF
TRBJ2-3 | TRBV5-4 | . | TRBD2 | TGTGCCAGCAGCTCAGCAGCGGGGGCCAGCACAGATACGCAGTATTTT | CASSSAAGASTDTQYF